One and the same sample provided the 26 T cell receptor beta chains below, sequenced in a study of response to subunit inactivated influenza vaccine. TCRdb re-called the RT-PCR reads through MiXCR, storing one row per CDR3 protein. The sample has approximately 520,000 distinct CDR3 sequences; approximately 16% are singletons. Sequencing was performed on CD4+ T cells sorted from PBMCs, taken approximately 25 months after vaccination. The receptor set was obtained from a man between 50 and 69 years old who received an inactivated influenza vaccine.

The chain carries TRBV18 and TRBJ1-1, with a tentative D call TRBD1 (6 bases). Trimming removed 8 bases from V and 1 base from J, with 11 bases in between. This CDR3 is 13 amino acids long. Germline CDR1 is KGHSH and CDR2 is LQKENI. CDR3 in DNA: TGTGCCAGCGGAGGACAGCAGAACACTGAAGCTTTCTTT. As protein: CASGGQQNTEAFF.

The chain couples TRBV5-1 to TRBJ2-7, with D tentatively TRBD2 (6 bases). The length of the CDR3 is 16 residues. The V gene's germline CDR1 is SGHRS and CDR2 YFSETQ. Trimming took 4 bases from V and 3 from J, leaving 20 bases between them. In DNA, the CDR3 is TGCGCCAGCAGCCCCCGTAGACTAGAAGAAGGCTACGAGCAGTACTTC. Its protein product is CASSPRRLEEGYEQYF.

The chain recombines TRBV7-2 with TRBJ1-1, with no clear D. Trimming removed 3 bases at V and 4 bases at J, with 15 bases between. Germline values: CDR1 SGHTA, CDR2 FQGNSA. The CDR3 is made up of 15 amino acids. The CDR3 loop is CASSFPPVIATEAFF. In DNA form, the CDR3 reads TGTGCCAGCAGCTTCCCCCCCGTAATTGCCACTGAAGCTTTCTTT.

This clonotype was observed many times. The chain employs TRBV20-1 and TRBJ2-7; possible D gene TRBD1, 6 bases. CDR3 length equals 13 residues. V was shortened by 5 bases and J by 1 base, with 12 bases between the two germline ends. Germline-derived CDR1 and CDR2 are DFQATT and SNEGSKA (reference sequence). CDR3 sequence: CSAAKTGSYEQYF. The CDR3 DNA reads TGCAGTGCTGCAAAGACAGGTTCCTACGAGCAGTACTTC.

The V and J genes are TRBV28 and TRBJ1-1, with D tentatively TRBD1 (5 bases). V lost 3 bases, J lost 3 bases, and 14 bases lay in between. Germline CDR1 reads MDHEN; CDR2 reads SYDVKM. This CDR3 has 15 residues. The CDR3 bases are TGTGCCAGCAGTTTGGGGCGGTTTCCATACACTGAAGCTTTCTTT. Its translation: CASSLGRFPYTEAFF.

The chain couples TRBV20-1 to TRBJ2-2, with 12 bases identical to TRBD2. CDR3 length: 19 residues. V lost 5 bases, J lost 2 bases, and 15 bases stayed unmatched. Germline V gene data show CDR1 as DFQATT and CDR2 as SNEGSKA (reference sequence). The CDR3 DNA follows: TGCAGTGCTCTTCCCCTCGGAACTAGCGGGGGGTTAAACACCGGGGAGCTGTTTTTT. It codes for CSALPLGTSGGLNTGELFF.

In its sample, this clonotype was seen many times. This chain connects TRBV29-1 to TRBJ2-5; 11 nucleotides line up with TRBD1. Per germline, CDR1 SQVTM and CDR2 ANQGSEA. The CDR3 extends over 15 amino acids. The trim removed 5 bases at V and 5 bases at J, leaving 10 bases unmatched. CDR3 nucleotide sequence: TGCAGCGTTCTCGACCGGGACAGGGGGAGGGAGACCCAGTACTTC. Its translation: CSVLDRDRGRETQYF.

This chain links TRBV5-1 with TRBJ1-3, with D perhaps matching TRBD1 (6 bases). There are 16 residues in the CDR3. Germline V gives CDR1 SGHRS, CDR2 YFSETQ. Trimming pared 0 bases from V and 0 bases from J, leaving 10 bases between. CDR3: CASSLVGQSSGNTIYF. DNA for the CDR3: TGCGCCAGCAGCTTGGTCGGACAGAGCTCTGGAAACACCATATATTTT.

The chain employs TRBV21-1 and TRBJ2-7. TRBV21-1 is flagged as a pseudogene. CDR3 length: 14 amino acids. The CDR3 DNA is TGTGCCAGCAGCAAAGATGCGATCTCGGGTGGGCAGTACTTC. It is translated as CASSKDAISGGQYF.

V is TRBV4-2 and J is TRBJ2-3; TRBD1 might be the D (6 bases). Germline CDR1 reads LGHNA; CDR2 reads YNFKEQ. The CDR3 has 15 residues. V dropped 1 base and J dropped 2 bases, with 10 bases sitting between them. Here the CDR3 DNA reads TGTGCCAGCAGCCAAGCCAGGACAGCCACAGATACGCAGTATTTT. Translating gives CASSQARTATDTQYF.

This chain joins TRBV20-1 and TRBJ2-7, with TRBD2 matching 12 bases. Germline CDR1 reads DFQATT; CDR2 reads SNEGSKA (reference sequence). This CDR3 spans 14 amino acids. Germline trimming cut 4 bases from V and 3 bases from J; bases unmatched to any gene: 4. CDR3 loop: CSATGLAGFYEQYF. CDR3 coding DNA: TGCAGTGCTACGGGACTAGCGGGCTTCTACGAGCAGTACTTC.

This clonotype has more than one count but fewer than ten. The junction differs from germline at one of its ends, possibly a read error. V and J are TRBV11-2 and TRBJ2-3, with TRBD1 matching 7 bases. CDR3 length: 14 residues. Germline CDR1 and CDR2: SGHAT and FQNNGV. The CDR3 DNA is TGTGCCAGCACCCGGGACAGCTCCACATATACGCAGTATTTT. It is translated as CASTRDSSTYTQYF.

This clonotype was observed at least ten times. The CDR3 region is CASSENTGTSEFF. The DNA of the CDR3 is TGTGCCAGCAGTGAGAACACCGGGACTAGCGAGTTCTTC. The genes are TRBV25-1 and TRBJ2-1; 10 positions agree with TRBD2. This CDR3 has 13 residues. CDR1 is MGHDK and CDR2 is SYGVNS in the germline V gene. J gave up 14 bases and V 3 bases, and 7 bases lay outside the gene matches.

Only one count was recorded for this clonotype. The gene calls are TRBV6-2 or TRBV6-3 and TRBJ2-3; 9 bases fit TRBD2. Germline-derived CDR1 and CDR2 are MNHEY and SVGEGT. This CDR3 has 15 amino acids. V shed 6 bases, J shed 5 bases, and the junction held 9 bases outside the gene matches. CDR3 sequence: CASRALAGVKDTQYF. In DNA form, the CDR3 reads TGTGCCAGCAGGGCCTTAGCGGGAGTTAAAGATACGCAGTATTTT.

V and J are TRBV20-1 and TRBJ2-4; 10 bases match TRBD2. Losses at the gene ends were 6 bases for V and 2 bases for J; bases not matched to a gene: 4. CDR1 is DFQATT, CDR2 SNEGSKA, per germline (reference sequence). The CDR3 extends over 14 amino acids. DNA of the CDR3: TGCAGTGCAGCGGGGGGGCTCCCCAAAAACATTCAGTACTTC. Translated, it gives CSAAGGLPKNIQYF.

The chain recombines TRBV18 with TRBJ2-4, with 8 bases fitting TRBD1. J lost 0 bases, V lost 8 bases, and 6 bases had no gene match. Germline-derived CDR1 and CDR2 are KGHSH and LQKENI. This CDR3 spans 15 amino acids. For the CDR3, the DNA is TGTGCCAGCACGGGACAGGCAGTAGCCAAAAACATTCAGTACTTC. Protein product: CASTGQAVAKNIQYF.

The chain is built from TRBV3-1 and TRBJ1-2; the D is unclear. The CDR3 totals 15 residues. Trimming took off 2 bases at V and 1 base at J, with 11 bases between the two ends. Germline loops: CDR1 LGHDT, CDR2 YNNKEL (reference sequence). This chain's CDR3 is CASSQSLSGNYGYTF. In DNA form, the CDR3 reads TGTGCCAGCAGCCAATCGTTATCTGGTAACTATGGCTACACCTTC.

The chain recombines TRBV6-5 with TRBJ2-3; weak D call: TRBD2 (6 bases). V was trimmed by 4 bases and J by 6 bases, leaving 17 bases between them. The CDR3 sequence is 15 residues long. Germline values: CDR1 MNHEY, CDR2 SVGAGI. DNA of the CDR3: TGTGCCAGCAGTTCGTTCGGGGGAGGCAGTGATACGCAGTATTTT. Translated, it gives CASSSFGGGSDTQYF.

V and J are TRBV20-1 and TRBJ2-7, with 14 bases aligning to TRBD2. The CDR3 is 15 amino acids. Germline loops: CDR1 DFQATT, CDR2 SNEGSKA (reference sequence). Trimming took 7 bases from V and 4 from J; bases not matched to a gene: 9. CDR3 region: CSVTARTSGRYEQYF. DNA of the CDR3: TGCAGTGTTACGGCTCGGACTAGCGGGAGGTACGAGCAGTACTTC.

This clonotype was recorded a few times. The chain employs TRBV25-1 and TRBJ1-2, with unresolved D. The germline CDR1 and CDR2 sequences are MGHDK and SYGVNS. The CDR3 sequence is 14 residues long. The V gene lost 3 bases and the J gene lost 0 bases, with 8 bases spanning the gap. The CDR3 nucleotides are TGTGCCAGCAGTGACTACGGAGCTAACTATGGCTACACCTTC. This encodes CASSDYGANYGYTF.

The genes are TRBV2 and TRBJ1-1; no clear D gene. Trimming pared 3 bases from V and 11 bases from J, leaving 16 bases between. CDR1 and CDR2 (germline): SNHLY, FYNNEI. CDR3 length: 13 residues. The CDR3 region is CASSEAGSGYAFF. CDR3 in DNA: TGTGCCAGCAGTGAGGCGGGATCCGGGTATGCTTTCTTT.

V usage is TRBV5-4 and J usage is TRBJ2-2; perhaps TRBD2 as D (7 bases). V was cut by 7 bases and J by 5 bases, with 18 bases left in between. Germline V gene sequence: CDR1 SGHNT, CDR2 YYREEE (reference sequence). This CDR3 is built from 15 residues. CDR3 DNA sequence: TGTGCCAGCCGCCCGGGCGGGGGCCCTACCGGGGAGCTGTTTTTT. Amino acids: CASRPGGGPTGELFF.

The J gene is TRBJ2-3, the V gene TRBV4-3, with TRBD1 matching 9 bases. The CDR3 has 18 amino acids. Germline CDR1 LGHNA, CDR2 YSLEER. V lost 0 bases, J lost 2 bases, and 9 bases stayed unmatched. CDR3 residues: CASSQDYNRGLVTDTQYF. The CDR3, as DNA: TGCGCCAGCAGCCAAGACTACAACAGGGGGCTGGTCACAGATACGCAGTATTTT.

This clonotype was seen a few times. This rearrangement joins TRBV7-9 to TRBJ1-5; D gene uncertain. This CDR3 region has 13 residues. V dropped 5 bases and J dropped 6 bases, with 11 bases sitting between them. Germline CDR1 is SEHNR and CDR2 is FQNEAQ (reference sequence). CDR3 coding DNA: TGTGCCAGCAGCCTGGGCCACAGTCAGCCCCAGCATTTT. It encodes CASSLGHSQPQHF. Complete variable domain (other parts from reference TRBV7-9 and TRBJ1-5): DTGVSQNPRHKITKRGQNVTFRCDPISEHNRLYWYRQTLGQGPEFLTYFQNEAQLEKSRLLSDRFSAERPKGSFSTLEIQRTEQGDSAMYLCASSLGHSQPQHFGDGTRLSIL.

This clonotype was observed a handful of times. The J gene is TRBJ1-2, the V gene TRBV20-1; D is uncertain. CDR3 length: 12 amino acids. From germline, CDR1 is DFQATT and CDR2 SNEGSKA (reference sequence). V lost 0 bases to trimming and J lost 2 bases, with 4 bases between them. The CDR3 DNA reads TGCAGTGCTAGAGAGAGAAACTATGGCTACACCTTC. Amino acids: CSARERNYGYTF.

V and J are TRBV7-2 and TRBJ2-1; D is possibly TRBD1 (5 bases). With 5 bases removed from V and 4 bases from J, the gap between germline ends came to 9 bases. In germline, CDR1 is SGHTA, CDR2 FQGNSA. This CDR3 spans 13 amino acids. CDR3 sequence: CASSVQGYNEQFF. DNA of the CDR3: TGTGCCAGCAGCGTGCAGGGTTACAATGAGCAGTTCTTC.